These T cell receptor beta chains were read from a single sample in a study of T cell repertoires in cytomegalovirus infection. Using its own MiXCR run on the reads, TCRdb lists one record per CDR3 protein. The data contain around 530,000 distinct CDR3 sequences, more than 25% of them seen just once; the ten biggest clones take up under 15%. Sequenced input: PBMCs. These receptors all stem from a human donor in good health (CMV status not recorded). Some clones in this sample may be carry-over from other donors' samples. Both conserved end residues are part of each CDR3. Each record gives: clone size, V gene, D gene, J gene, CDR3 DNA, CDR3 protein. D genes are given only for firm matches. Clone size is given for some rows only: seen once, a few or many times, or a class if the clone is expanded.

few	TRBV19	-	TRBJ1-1	TGTGCCAGTAGTTTCGCAGGGTTGTTGGGTAACACTGAAGCTTTCTTT	CASSFAGLLGNTEAFF
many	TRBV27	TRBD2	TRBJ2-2	TGTGCCAGCAGTTTTTATAGCGGGGTGAACACCGGGGAGCTGTTTTTT	CASSFYSGVNTGELFF
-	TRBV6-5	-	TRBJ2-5	TGTGCCAGCAGTTACTCCCGACTTTTGAGGGAGACCCAGTACTTC	CASSYSRLLRETQYF
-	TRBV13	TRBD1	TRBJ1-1	TGTGCCAGCAGCACCTCAGGGGGCGCAGAGGTAGCTTTCTTT	CASSTSGGAEVAFF
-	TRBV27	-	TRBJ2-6	TGTGCCAGCAGTGCCGGCTCTGGGGCCAACGTCCTGACTTTC	CASSAGSGANVLTF
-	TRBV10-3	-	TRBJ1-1	TGTGCCATCAGCCGGGACATGAACACTGAAGCTTTCTTT	CAISRDMNTEAFF
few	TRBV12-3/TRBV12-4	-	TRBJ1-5	TGTGCCAGCAGTTCCAGGGATCAGCCCCAGCATTTT	CASSSRDQPQHF
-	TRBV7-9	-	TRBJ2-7	TGTGCCAGCAGCTTAGACGGGACACCTTACGAGCAGTACTTC	CASSLDGTPYEQYF
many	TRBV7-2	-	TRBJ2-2	TGTGCCAGCAGTTTGGACCTTCTGAGACTCACCGGGGAGCTGTTTTTT	CASSLDLLRLTGELFF
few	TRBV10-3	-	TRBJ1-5	TGTGCCATCAGTGACGGCGGTCAGCCCCAGCATTTT	CAISDGGQPQHF
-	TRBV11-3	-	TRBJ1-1	TGTGCCAGCACCAGTTGGGGGAACACTGAAGCTTTCTTT	CASTSWGNTEAFF
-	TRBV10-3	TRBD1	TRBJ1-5	TGTGCCACCCATGACAGGGATAATCAGCCCCAGCATTTT	CATHDRDNQPQHF
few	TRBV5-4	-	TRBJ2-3	TGTGCCAGCAGCTCCTGGATGGCAGATACGCAGTATTTT	CASSSWMADTQYF
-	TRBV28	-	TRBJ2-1	TGTGCCAGCATCCTGAAGAGTGAGCCTTACAATGAGCAGTTCTTC	CASILKSEPYNEQFF
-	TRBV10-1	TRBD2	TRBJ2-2	TGCGCCAGCAGTGAAGGCCTAGCGGGAAGGACCGGGGAGCTGTTTTTT	CASSEGLAGRTGELFF
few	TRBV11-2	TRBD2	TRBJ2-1	TGTGCCAGCAGCTTAGGTTCTAGCGGGAGGGCCTATGAGCAGTTCTTC	CASSLGSSGRAYEQFF
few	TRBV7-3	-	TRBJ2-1	TGTGCCAGCAGCTTCTCTTATGGCAATGAGCAGTTCTTC	CASSFSYGNEQFF
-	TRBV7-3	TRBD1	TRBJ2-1	TGTGCCAGCTCCTATACCGGGACAGGGACTAATGAGCAGTTCTTC	CASSYTGTGTNEQFF
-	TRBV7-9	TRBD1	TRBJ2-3	TGTGCCAGCAGCCCGACAGGGACAGAATCAGACACGCAGTATTTT	CASSPTGTESDTQYF
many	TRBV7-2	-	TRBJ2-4	TGTGCCAGCAGCCCGCGGGAGGGACAGGGAAACATTCAGTACTTC	CASSPREGQGNIQYF
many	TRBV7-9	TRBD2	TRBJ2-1	TGTGCCAGCAGCCCGGGACTAGCGGGAGGGAGCTCCTACAATGAGCAGTTCTTC	CASSPGLAGGSSYNEQFF
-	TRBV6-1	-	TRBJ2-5	TGTGCCAGCAGTTATGGCCCTAGGGACCAAGAGACCCAGTACTTC	CASSYGPRDQETQYF
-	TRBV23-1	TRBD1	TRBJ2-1	TGCGCCAGCACCCAAAAAGGGACAGGGCAAGGCAATGAGCAGTTCTTC	CASTQKGTGQGNEQFF
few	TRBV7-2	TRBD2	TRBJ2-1	TGTGCCAGCAGCCCCCCCGGACTAGCGGGTTCTAATGAGCAGTTCTTC	CASSPPGLAGSNEQFF
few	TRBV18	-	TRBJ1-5	TGTGCCAGCTCCCTTGGCTTTGATAGCAATCAGCCCCAGCATTTT	CASSLGFDSNQPQHF
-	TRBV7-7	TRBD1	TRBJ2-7	TGTGCCAGCAGCTGGCGGACAGGGGTGGTCAACGAGCAGTACTTC	CASSWRTGVVNEQYF
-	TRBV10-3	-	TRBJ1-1	TGTGCCATCAGGGAGACAGGTGCCATGAACACTGAAGCTTTCTTT	CAIRETGAMNTEAFF
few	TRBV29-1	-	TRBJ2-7	TGCAGCGTCCGTAAAGGGGAAAGCGTTTCCACTTACGAGCAGTACTTC	CSVRKGESVSTYEQYF
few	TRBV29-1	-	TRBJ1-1	TGCAGCGCCGTAGATCCCAACACTGAAGCTTTCTTT	CSAVDPNTEAFF
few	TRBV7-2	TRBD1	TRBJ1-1	TGTGCCAGCAGCTTACTCAGGGGGAGGATCACTGAAGCTTTCTTT	CASSLLRGRITEAFF
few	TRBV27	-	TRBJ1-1	TGTGCCAGCAGTTTCCGGGACGTTACTGAAGCTTTCTTT	CASSFRDVTEAFF
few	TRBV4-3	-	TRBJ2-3	TGCGCCAGCAGCCAAGACGAGGGAAGCACAGATACGCAGTATTTT	CASSQDEGSTDTQYF
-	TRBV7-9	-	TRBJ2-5	TGTGCCAGCAGCCCCCTTACGGCCCCCGGGACTACCCAGTACTTC	CASSPLTAPGTTQYF
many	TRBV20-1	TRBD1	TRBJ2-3	TGCAGTGCTACCGGGACAGGGCGCGGGAAAGGCACAGATACGCAGTATTTT	CSATGTGRGKGTDTQYF
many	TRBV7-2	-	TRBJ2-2	TGTGCCAGCAGCCCTGGGACGGCGAACACCGGGGAGCTGTTTTTT	CASSPGTANTGELFF
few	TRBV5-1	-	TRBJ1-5	TGCGCCAGCAGCATGGGAGGAGGCAATCAGCCCCAGCATTTT	CASSMGGGNQPQHF
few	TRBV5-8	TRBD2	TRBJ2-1	TGTGCCAGCAGCTTGTACGGGACTAGCGGGAGAGGTGAGCAGTTCTTC	CASSLYGTSGRGEQFF
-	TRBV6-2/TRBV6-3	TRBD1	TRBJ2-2	TGTGCCAGCAGCTTCGCTTACTCCCACAGGGGACGAACGAACACCGGGGAGCTGTTTTTT	CASSFAYSHRGRTNTGELFF
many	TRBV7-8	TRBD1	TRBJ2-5	TGTGCCAGCAGCCCACGGACAGGAATGGAGACCCAGTACTTC	CASSPRTGMETQYF
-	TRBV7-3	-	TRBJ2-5	TGTGCCAGCAGCTTCACGCCGTTCGAGACCCAGTACTTC	CASSFTPFETQYF
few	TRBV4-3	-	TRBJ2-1	TGCGCCAGCAGCGGGCCCTACAATGAGCAGTTCTTC	CASSGPYNEQFF
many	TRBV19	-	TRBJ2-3	TGTGCCAGTACTAGGGCGGCTAGCACAGATACGCAGTATTTT	CASTRAASTDTQYF
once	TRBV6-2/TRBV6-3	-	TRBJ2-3	TGTGTCAGCAGTTACGTTGGAAGGGAAGCGGTTAGGGGCACAGATACGCAGTATTTT	CVSSYVGREAVRGTDTQYF
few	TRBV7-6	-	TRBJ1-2	TGTGCCAGCAGCTTAGACCTACTCCACTATGGCTACACCTTC	CASSLDLLHYGYTF
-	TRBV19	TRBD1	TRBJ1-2	TGTGCCAGTAGTAACCGGGGACAGGGAAACTATGGCTACACCTTC	CASSNRGQGNYGYTF
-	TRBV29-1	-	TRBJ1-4	TGCAGCGTCACAAACGGGGAAAAACTGTTTTTT	CSVTNGEKLFF
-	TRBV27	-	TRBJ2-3	TGTGCCAGCAGCCAGAGACGCGGGGCGGTAGATACGCAGTATTTT	CASSQRRGAVDTQYF
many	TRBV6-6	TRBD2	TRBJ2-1	TGTGCCAGCAGTATTCCCGGAGCGGGAGGGGGCTACAATGAGCAGTTCTTC	CASSIPGAGGGYNEQFF
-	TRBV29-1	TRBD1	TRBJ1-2	TGCAGCGTTGGGGACAGTGGAGTTTGGTATGGCTACACCTTC	CSVGDSGVWYGYTF
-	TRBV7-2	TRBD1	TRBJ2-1	TGTGCCAGCAGCCCGCAGCCCGGACAGGGTCTTTACAATGAGCAGTTCTTC	CASSPQPGQGLYNEQFF
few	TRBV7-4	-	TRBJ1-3	TGTGCCAGCAGCCCAGAGGTCGGGGGACGTGGAAACACCATATATTTT	CASSPEVGGRGNTIYF
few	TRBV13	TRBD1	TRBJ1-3	TGTGCCAGCAGCTACAGGGGGTCCTCTGGAAACACCATATATTTT	CASSYRGSSGNTIYF
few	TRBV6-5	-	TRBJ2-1	TGTGCCAGCACCTCCGGGGGGCATGAGCAGTTCTTC	CASTSGGHEQFF